This T cell receptor (beta chain) was identified in a study of blood T cells in healthy people across ages. Using a J-beta primer mix together with a sample-barcoded 5' primer, a second PCR was run for roughly 6 to 12 cycles. TCRdb re-called the 5' RACE reads with MiXCR, one entry per CDR3 protein. Of fewer than 800,000 distinct CDR3 sequences in the sample, around 49% are singletons; the top ten hold about a third. Regarding this clonotype: Its antigen is undetermined.

Broader study findings: Using unsorted PBMCs precluded a conclusive naive versus antigen-experienced comparison.

The V gene's germline CDR1 is DFQATT and CDR2 SNEGSKA (reference sequence). This CDR3 has 13 amino acids. V lost 5 bases, J lost 6 bases, and 7 bases stayed unmatched. Material for sequencing was blood. The TCR was taken from a woman aged 60-75 years in good health. The chain employs TRBV20-1 and TRBJ1-2, with 9 bases aligning to TRBD1. This chain's CDR3 is CSAHRGLGNGYTF. CDR3 sequence (DNA): TGCAGTGCTCACAGGGGGCTAGGTAATGGCTACACCTTC.